A selection of T cell receptor beta chains follows, all from one sample in a study of siplizumab effects on memory and regulatory T cells. Assay used: immunoSEQ multiplex PCR; TCRdb lists only in-frame clones, some missing. The table has 120,000 or so clones, 92% seen once. The sample consisted of CD4+ T cells sorted from blood. The source is a human donor in good health. Each CDR3 is given with its conserved first and last residue. D genes are given only for firm matches. The size field is filled for only some rows; it gives once, few, many or a size class.

j_call d_call clone_size v_call cdr3_nt cdr3_aa
TRBJ1-3 NA NA TRBV18 TGTGCCAGCTCACCACCGAGCGGCAGCTCTGGAAACACCATATATTTT CASSPPSGSSGNTIYF
TRBJ2-3 NA once TRBV7-9 TGTGCCAGCAGCCTGGACCGGTACACAGATACGCAGTATTTT CASSLDRYTDTQYF
TRBJ1-1 TRBD1 NA TRBV4-1 TGCGCCAGCAGCCAAGATCAGCGGACAGGGAAGTTGACTGAAGCTTTCTTT CASSQDQRTGKLTEAFF
TRBJ2-1 NA NA TRBV9 TGTGCCAGCAGCGTGGGAGACAGGCCCTACAATGAGCAGTTCTTC CASSVGDRPYNEQFF
TRBJ1-4 NA NA TRBV2 TGTGCCAGCATCCGGGGGATGGGTGAAAAACTGTTTTTT CASIRGMGEKLFF
TRBJ2-1 NA NA TRBV11-2 TGTGCCAGCAACCGGGGGGCTACCTACAATGAGCAGTTCTTC CASNRGATYNEQFF
TRBJ2-3 NA NA TRBV5-1 TGCGCCAGCACCGGAGATACGCAGTATTTT CASTGDTQYF
TRBJ2-5 TRBD1 few TRBV14 TGTGCCAGCAGCCTACAGACAGGGAAGCAAGAGACCCAGTACTTC CASSLQTGKQETQYF
TRBJ2-3 TRBD2 NA TRBV5-1 TGCGCCAGCAGCTTGGGGCGGGAGATCCAAGATACGCAGTATTTT CASSLGREIQDTQYF
TRBJ2-3 NA NA TRBV6-1 TGTGCCAGCAGGGAACGGGAATGGAATACGCAGTATTTT CASREREWNTQYF
TRBJ2-1 NA NA TRBV4-1 TGCGCCAGCAGCCAAGAATACACTAACAATGAGCAGTTCTTC CASSQEYTNNEQFF
TRBJ2-7 NA once TRBV5-6 TGTGCCAGCAGCTTGCAGGGTCGAACCTACGAGCAGTACTTC CASSLQGRTYEQYF
TRBJ1-2 NA NA TRBV19 TGTGCCAGTAGTGCATACTATGGCTACACCTTC CASSAYYGYTF
TRBJ2-2 NA NA TRBV6-6 TGTGCCAGCAGACACCTTCAGGGGACCGGGGAGCTGTTTTTT CASRHLQGTGELFF
TRBJ2-5 TRBD2 NA TRBV7-3 TGTGCCAGCAGCCCAAAAGGGGGACTAGCGGGGCTTACTGAGACCCAGTACTTC CASSPKGGLAGLTETQYF
TRBJ1-1 NA NA TRBV10-1 TGCGCCAGCAGTGAGTCCATGGACACTGAAGCTTTCTTT CASSESMDTEAFF
TRBJ2-1 TRBD2 NA TRBV5-6 TGTGCCAGCAGCTTGAAGTCGCTAGCGGGAGGGGTCAACAATGAGCAGTTCTTC CASSLKSLAGGVNNEQFF
TRBJ2-2 NA NA TRBV21-1 TGTGCCAGCAGCCCCACCCAGGGCCCCACCGGGGAGCTGTTTTTT CASSPTQGPTGELFF
TRBJ2-5 TRBD2 NA TRBV18 TGTGCCAGCTCACCTCTAGCGGGGCAACCCTCGGAGACCCAGTACTTC CASSPLAGQPSETQYF
TRBJ1-1 TRBD1 NA TRBV18 TGTGCCAGCTCACCACCGAGGGGGCGGACTGAAGCTTTCTTT CASSPPRGRTEAFF
TRBJ2-7 NA NA TRBV9 TGTGCCAGCAGCGTAGATCCGGGCCCCTACGAGCAGTACTTC CASSVDPGPYEQYF
TRBJ1-5 NA NA TRBV30 TGTGCCTGGAGTGTCAGTTATAGCAATCAGCCCCAGCATTTT CAWSVSYSNQPQHF
TRBJ2-5 TRBD1 NA TRBV6-5 TGTGCCAGCAGTGAAACAGGGGCGGGAGAGACCCAGTACTTC CASSETGAGETQYF
TRBJ2-5 TRBD2 NA TRBV9 TGTGCCAGCAGCCCGGGACTAGCGGTTCAAGAGACCCAGTACTTC CASSPGLAVQETQYF
TRBJ2-2 NA NA TRBV6-1 TGTGCCAGCAGTCAGACAGACACCGGGGAGCTGTTTTTT CASSQTDTGELFF
TRBJ1-1 NA NA TRBV12-5 TGTGCTAGTGGTTTGTTCCTCGGGGCGAACACTGAAGCTTTCTTT CASGLFLGANTEAFF
TRBJ2-2 NA NA TRBV30 TGTGCCTGGAGAGGGACTGGCGACAACACCGGGGAGCTGTTTTTT CAWRGTGDNTGELFF
TRBJ1-1 NA NA TRBV6-1 TGTGCCAGCAGTGTGAACCTGCGCACTGAAGCTTTCTTT CASSVNLRTEAFF
TRBJ2-3 TRBD2 NA TRBV14 TGTGCCAGCAGCGTCAGGCAGCGGGACACAGATACGCAGTATTTT CASSVRQRDTDTQYF
TRBJ2-2 TRBD1 NA TRBV5-1 TGCGCCAGCAGCCCCGGGACAGGGGGGACCGGGGAGCTGTTTTTT CASSPGTGGTGELFF
TRBJ2-6 TRBD1 NA TRBV29-1 TGCAGCGTTGAACAGGGGGCTTCTGGGGCCAACGTCCTGACTTTC CSVEQGASGANVLTF
TRBJ1-3 NA once TRBV2 TGTGCCAGCAGTGAAAGGGTCTCTGGAAACACCATATATTTT CASSERVSGNTIYF
TRBJ2-7 TRBD2 NA TRBV19 TGTGCCAGTAGTATAGTAGCGGGAGTTGCCGAGCAGTACTTC CASSIVAGVAEQYF
TRBJ2-1 TRBD2 NA TRBV9 TGTGCCAGCAGCGCCTCCGGGACTAGCGGGATGAATGAGCAGTTCTTC CASSASGTSGMNEQFF
TRBJ2-5 TRBD1 NA TRBV5-8 TGTGCCAGCAGCCCGGGACAGGCGTACCAAGAGACCCAGTACTTC CASSPGQAYQETQYF
TRBJ2-3 TRBD2 NA TRBV2 TGTGCCAGCAGGCCGGGACTAGAGACAGATACGCAGTATTTT CASRPGLETDTQYF
TRBJ1-2 NA few TRBV29-1 TGCAGCGTAACCCTAGGGCTAGCTAACTATGGCTACACCTTC CSVTLGLANYGYTF
TRBJ2-1 NA few TRBV20-1 TGCAGTGCTAGAAAAGCTCCAGAGCAGTTCTTC CSARKAPEQFF
TRBJ2-1 NA once TRBV4-2 TGTGCCAGCAGAGCGCGACTCTCCAGCTCCTACAATGAGCAGTTCTTC CASRARLSSSYNEQFF
TRBJ1-3 NA NA TRBV19 TGTGCCAGTAGTAGTCAAGGATCCTCTGGAAACACCATATATTTT CASSSQGSSGNTIYF
TRBJ1-5 NA NA TRBV15 TGTGCCACCAGCAGAGATGCGGGGAATCAGCCCCAGCATTTT CATSRDAGNQPQHF
TRBJ1-5 NA NA TRBV4-1 TGCGCCAGCAGCCAAGATGGGAGGGGCAGAGAGCCCCAGCATTTT CASSQDGRGREPQHF
TRBJ2-5 NA NA TRBV10-3 TGTGCCATCAGTGAGAGGGTTCAAGAGACCCAGTACTTC CAISERVQETQYF
TRBJ2-2 NA NA TRBV7-9 TGTGCCAGCATCTCACTTTTAAACACCGGGGAGCTGTTTTTT CASISLLNTGELFF